One and the same sample provided the 7 T cell receptor beta chains below, sequenced in a study of blood T cell repertoires in COVID-19. Produced via immunoSEQ multiplex PCR; TCRdb's table is partial and in-frame only. This table holds approximately 170,000 clones, 70% to 90% found once. The sequenced sample consisted of PBMCs or T cells enriched from blood (not recorded which). The receptors derive from a man between 35 and 55 years old who had recovered from COVID-19.

The V gene is TRBV9, the J gene TRBJ2-2, with D unresolved. V shed 5 bases and J shed 3 bases, with 14 bases lying between them. From germline, CDR1 is SGDLS and CDR2 YYNGEE. The CDR3 loop spans 15 amino acids. CDR3 residues: CASSLQPLDTGELFF. The CDR3 coding sequence is TGTGCCAGCAGTTTACAGCCCCTTGACACCGGGGAGCTGTTTTTT.

The rearrangement links TRBV7-8 to TRBJ2-5; 12 positions agree with TRBD2. From germline, CDR1 is SGHVS and CDR2 FQNEAQ. J gave up 6 bases and V 5 bases, and 7 bases lay outside the gene matches. The CDR3 sequence is 15 residues long. The CDR3 region has the DNA TGTGCCAGCAGCCAGCCTACTAGCGGGGGGCAGACCCAGTACTTC. Amino acid sequence: CASSQPTSGGQTQYF.

J is TRBJ1-2 and V is TRBV10-3; D gene unclear. Germline CDR1 reads ENHRY; CDR2 reads SYGVKD. The CDR3 runs 15 residues. Between the trimmed V and J ends, which lost 0 bases and 4 bases, there was a span of 12 bases. Here the CDR3 DNA reads TGTGCCATCAGTGAGTCGATGGTAGATAGCTATGGCTACACCTTC. As protein: CAISESMVDSYGYTF.

V and J are TRBV12-5 and TRBJ1-1; 10 bases are shared with TRBD1. V was clipped by 6 bases and J by 6 bases; unmatched bases: 4. This CDR3 spans 13 amino acids. The V gene's germline CDR1 is LGHNT and CDR2 FRNRAP. CDR3 sequence reads: CASGLGQGAEAFF. The CDR3 DNA is TGTGCTAGTGGCCTTGGACAGGGGGCTGAAGCTTTCTTT. Combining the CDR3 with reference TRBV12-5 and TRBJ1-1 gives the whole variable domain DARVTQTPRHKVTEMGQEVTMRCQPILGHNTVFWYRQTMMQGLELLAYFRNRAPLDDSGMPKDRFSAEMPDATLATLKIQPSEPRDSAVYFCASGLGQGAEAFFGQGTRLTVV.

V and J are TRBV7-9 and TRBJ1-1, with TRBD1 identical over 10 bases. The CDR3 sequence is 17 residues long. V was pared by 5 bases and J by 6 bases, with 15 bases of the junction left unmatched. The germline V gene has CDR1 SEHNR and CDR2 FQNEAQ (reference sequence). The CDR3 region is CASSHPLRSTGGSEAFF. The CDR3 bases are TGTGCCAGCAGCCACCCTCTTCGTTCGACAGGGGGCTCTGAAGCTTTCTTT. Full variable domain (remainder filled in from reference TRBV7-9 and TRBJ1-1): DTGVSQNPRHKITKRGQNVTFRCDPISEHNRLYWYRQTLGQGPEFLTYFQNEAQLEKSRLLSDRFSAERPKGSFSTLEIQRTEQGDSAMYLCASSHPLRSTGGSEAFFGQGTRLTVV.

The J gene is TRBJ1-1, the V gene TRBV19, with D perhaps TRBD1 (5 bases). The CDR3 has 15 amino acids. Per germline, CDR1 LNHDA and CDR2 SQIVND (reference sequence). The germline V and J ends were trimmed by 3 bases and 0 bases, with 11 bases remaining between them. The CDR3 coding sequence is TGTGCCAGTAGTATGGGGGAGGGCCTGAACACTGAAGCTTTCTTT. Translating it yields CASSMGEGLNTEAFF.

This clone was seen a single time. The V call is TRBV24-1, the J call TRBJ2-1; the D gene is possibly TRBD2 (7 bases). Trimming removed 4 bases from V and 6 bases from J, with 12 bases in between. CDR1 and CDR2 from the germline V gene are KGHDR and SFDVKD. This CDR3 region has 14 residues. As DNA, the CDR3 is TGTGCCACCAGTGAGGCGGGGGCTTTCAATGAGCAGTTCTTC. Translated, it gives CATSEAGAFNEQFF.